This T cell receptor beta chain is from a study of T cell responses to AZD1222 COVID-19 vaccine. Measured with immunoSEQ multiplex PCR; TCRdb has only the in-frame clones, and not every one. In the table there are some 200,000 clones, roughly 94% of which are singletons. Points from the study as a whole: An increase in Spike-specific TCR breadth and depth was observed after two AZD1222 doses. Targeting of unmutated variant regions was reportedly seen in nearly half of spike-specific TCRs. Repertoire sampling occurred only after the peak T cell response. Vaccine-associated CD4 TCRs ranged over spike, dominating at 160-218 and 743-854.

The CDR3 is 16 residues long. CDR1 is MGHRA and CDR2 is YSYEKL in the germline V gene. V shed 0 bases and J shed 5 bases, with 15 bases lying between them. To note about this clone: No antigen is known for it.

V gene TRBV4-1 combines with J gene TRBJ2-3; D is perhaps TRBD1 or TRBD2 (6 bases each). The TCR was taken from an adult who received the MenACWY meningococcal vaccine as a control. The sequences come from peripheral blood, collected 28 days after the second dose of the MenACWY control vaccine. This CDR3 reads CASSQDEGGLGDTQYF. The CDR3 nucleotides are TGCGCCAGCAGCCAAGACGAGGGGGGCCTGGGAGATACGCAGTATTTT.